This TCR beta chain originates from a study of blood T cell repertoires in COVID-19. As handled by the study authors: For nucleated cells, counts were estimated from reference gene primer amplification. The method was immunoSEQ multiplex PCR; TCRdb's version includes in-frame clones alone and lacks a portion of them. D and trimming come from the DNA, and the V and J calls and clone size come from that table. This repertoire shows 60,000 to 70,000 clones, approximately 86% found once; its top ten account for less than 8.5%. This CDR3 is built from 14 residues. Germline trimming cut 4 bases from V and 1 base from J; bases unmatched to any gene: 3. Germline V gene lookup returns CDR1 SGHRS and CDR2 YFSETQ.

Sequencing was carried out using peripheral blood. This TCR was sampled from a man aged 55 to 69 with acute or convalescent COVID-19. V and J are TRBV5-1 and TRBJ2-5; 8 bases are shared with TRBD2. The CDR3 region is CASSPGLAQETQYF. In nucleotides, the CDR3 is TGCGCCAGCAGCCCAGGACTAGCCCAAGAGACCCAGTACTTC.